Shown below are 32 T cell receptor beta chains from a single sample sequenced in a study of response to subunit inactivated influenza vaccine. Using its own MiXCR run on the RT-PCR reads, TCRdb lists one record per CDR3 protein. Of approximately 530,000 distinct CDR3 sequences in the sample, over 10% were seen once. This specimen was PBMCs from blood, taken more than 35 days after vaccination. The receptors derive from a man aged 50 to 59 who received an inactivated influenza vaccine.

This clonotype was counted between two and nine times. This chain uses TRBV10-1 with TRBJ1-6; 9 nucleotides line up with TRBD1. With V trimmed by 8 bases and J by 9 bases, 5 bases remained unmatched. In germline, CDR1 is WNHNN, CDR2 SYGVQD (reference sequence). This CDR3 contains 13 residues. In nucleotides, the CDR3 is TGCGCCAGCTCTGGACAGGGGATTTCACCCCTCCACTTT. Its protein is CASSGQGISPLHF.

The V and J genes are TRBV12-3 or TRBV12-4 and TRBJ2-7; tentatively, D is TRBD2 (6 bases). V was clipped by 3 bases and J by 2 bases, with 17 bases between them. The CDR3 extends over 16 amino acids. The CDR3 nucleotides are TGTGCCAGCAGTTTCCTCCCAAGCGGGCCGCCCTACGAGCAGTACTTC. Translated: CASSFLPSGPPYEQYF.

This clonotype occurred many times. The chain carries TRBV27 and TRBJ1-2, with 11 bases identical to TRBD1. After removal of 5 bases from V and 5 bases from J, the junction contained 7 bases not matched to a gene. Germline loops: CDR1 MNHEY, CDR2 SMNVEV (reference sequence). The CDR3 is 15 amino acids. CDR3 bases: TGTGCCAGCAGTCCCGGGACAGGGGGAGGGTATGGCTACACCTTC. It yields the protein CASSPGTGGGYGYTF.

Only a few counts were recorded for this clonotype. V and J are TRBV5-1 and TRBJ2-1; tentatively, D is TRBD2 (6 bases). V gave up 0 bases and J gave up 0 bases, with 13 bases separating them. There are 17 residues in the CDR3. Germline CDR1 SGHRS, CDR2 YFSETQ. The CDR3 reads CASSLVAGKSSYNEQFF. CDR3 nucleotide sequence: TGCGCCAGCAGCTTGGTGGCGGGGAAGAGCTCCTACAATGAGCAGTTCTTC.

At least ten counts were recorded for this clonotype. The V and J genes are TRBV7-2 and TRBJ1-6, with 10 bases lining up with TRBD1. There are 16 residues in the CDR3. Germline CDR1 reads SGHTA; CDR2 reads FQGNSA. J lost 5 bases, V lost 2 bases, and 3 bases had no gene match. The CDR3 reads CASSLKGQGNNSPLHF. The DNA for the CDR3 is TGTGCCAGCAGCTTAAAGGGACAGGGGAATAATTCACCCCTCCACTTT.

This clonotype was counted many times. The rearrangement joins TRBV7-9 to TRBJ1-2; D uncertain. The V gene lost 5 bases and the J gene lost 5 bases, with 9 bases spanning the gap. Germline V gene data show CDR1 as SEHNR and CDR2 as FQNEAQ (reference sequence). This CDR3 comprises 12 residues. The CDR3 protein is CASSAMQYGYTF. CDR3 in DNA: TGTGCCAGCAGCGCGATGCAATATGGCTACACCTTC.

This clonotype was observed a few times. The J gene is TRBJ1-1, the V gene TRBV7-9; TRBD1 is a possible D gene (5 bases). With 2 bases removed from V and 4 bases from J, the gap between germline ends came to 11 bases. CDR3 length: 14 residues. Germline loops: CDR1 SEHNR, CDR2 FQNEAQ (reference sequence). The CDR3 DNA follows: TGTGCCAGCAGCTTATTTCAGGGCGGCACTGAAGCTTTCTTT. This gives the protein CASSLFQGGTEAFF.

The chain recombines TRBV6-2 or TRBV6-3 with TRBJ2-2; no definite D call. The CDR3 is made up of 14 amino acids. Germline CDR1 is MNHEY and CDR2 is SVGEGT. Between the trimmed V and J ends, which lost 5 bases and 1 base, there was a span of 8 bases. The CDR3: CASSRILNTGELFF. As DNA, the CDR3 is TGTGCCAGCAGTCGGATCTTGAACACCGGGGAGCTGTTTTTT.

This clonotype was seen a handful of times. The chain is built from TRBV28 and TRBJ2-5, with TRBD1 as a possible D gene (5 bases). V was trimmed by 2 bases and J by 7 bases, leaving 14 bases between them. CDR3 length: 14 residues. The germline CDR1 and CDR2 sequences are MDHEN and SYDVKM. For the CDR3, the DNA is TGTGCCAGCAGTTTAAGACAGTGGGAAGGGACCCAGTACTTC. Protein product: CASSLRQWEGTQYF.

The V and J genes are TRBV6-2 or TRBV6-3 and TRBJ2-7; 8 nucleotides align to TRBD1. With 3 bases clipped from V and 1 base from J, the junction kept 5 bases outside the gene matches. Germline V gene sequence: CDR1 MNHEY, CDR2 SVGEGT. The CDR3 extends over 15 amino acids. The CDR3 protein is CASSYEQGASYEQYF. The CDR3 DNA reads as TGTGCCAGCAGTTATGAGCAGGGGGCTTCCTACGAGCAGTACTTC.

In this sample, this clonotype turned up many times. This CDR3 reads CATSDTGSDTQYF. CDR3 sequence (DNA): TGTGCCACCAGTGATACAGGGTCCGATACGCAGTATTTT. The chain is built from TRBV24-1 and TRBJ2-3, with D possibly matching TRBD1 (6 bases). The CDR3 is made up of 13 amino acids. The germline V and J ends were trimmed by 3 bases and 6 bases, with 9 bases remaining between them. Germline V gene lookup returns CDR1 KGHDR and CDR2 SFDVKD.

The chain couples TRBV6-5 to TRBJ2-7, with 10 bases aligning to TRBD1. The CDR3 totals 15 residues. Germline loops: CDR1 MNHEY, CDR2 SVGAGI. The J segment lost 3 bases and the V segment lost 2 bases, leaving 4 bases of the junction unmatched. In DNA form, the CDR3 reads TGTGCCAGCAGTTACGGGGACAGGGGAAACTACGAGCAGTACTTC. Its translation: CASSYGDRGNYEQYF.

This chain connects TRBV13 to TRBJ2-5; TRBD2 agrees at 12 bases. The V segment lost 0 bases and the J segment 5 bases; nucleotides outside the gene matches: 4. The CDR3 totals 16 residues. Germline V gives CDR1 PRHDT, CDR2 FYEKMQ (reference sequence). The CDR3 DNA is TGTGCCAGCAGCTTAGGACTAGCGGGGGGATTTGAGACCCAGTACTTC. Translation: CASSLGLAGGFETQYF.

The gene calls are TRBV15 and TRBJ2-7, with D maybe TRBD2 (6 bases). The germline V gene has CDR1 LNHNV and CDR2 YYDKDF (reference sequence). This CDR3 has 15 residues. V was clipped by 3 bases and J by 2 bases, with 14 bases between them. CDR3 DNA: TGTGCCACCAGCAGCCCTAGCGTGAGGGCCTACGAGCAGTACTTC. This translates into CATSSPSVRAYEQYF.

The chain recombines TRBV4-1 with TRBJ2-7; no clear D. Germline CDR1 MGHRA, CDR2 YSYEKL. CDR3 length: 14 residues. V was trimmed by 1 base and J by 0 bases, leaving 7 bases between them. CDR3 in amino acids: CASSQGWSSYEQYF. The CDR3 coding sequence is TGCGCCAGCAGCCAAGGGTGGAGCTCCTACGAGCAGTACTTC.

This clonotype was seen repeatedly, ten times or more. The chain carries TRBV20-1 and TRBJ2-1; the D gene is possibly TRBD1 (5 bases). Looked up from germline, CDR1 is DFQATT and CDR2 is SNEGSKA (reference sequence). V was clipped by 0 bases and J by 4 bases, with 13 bases between them. The CDR3 totals 15 residues. CDR3 sequence (DNA): TGCAGTGCTAGAGATCAGGCAGGGATTTACAATGAGCAGTTCTTC. Translation: CSARDQAGIYNEQFF.

This clonotype was seen a handful of times. This chain's CDR3 is CASSSIAGGETQYF. In nucleotides, the CDR3 is TGTGCCAGCAGCTCTATAGCGGGAGGCGAGACCCAGTACTTC. The V gene is TRBV11-2, the J gene TRBJ2-5; 10 bases agree with TRBD2. The V gene's germline CDR1 is SGHAT and CDR2 FQNNGV. With V trimmed by 4 bases and J by 5 bases, 4 bases remained unmatched. This CDR3 is built from 14 residues.

This clonotype was detected a few times. J is TRBJ2-7 and V is TRBV10-3; no definite D call. Trimming stripped 3 bases from V and 2 bases from J, with 5 bases between. This CDR3 is built from 12 residues. Germline V gene data show CDR1 as ENHRY and CDR2 as SYGVKD. This chain's CDR3 is CAISELAYEQYF. Written as DNA, the CDR3 is TGTGCCATCAGTGAACTTGCCTACGAGCAGTACTTC.

This clonotype showed up many times. This chain uses TRBV3-1 with TRBJ2-1; no reliable D call. Germline V gives CDR1 LGHDT, CDR2 YNNKEL (reference sequence). This CDR3 comprises 14 residues. V lost 0 bases and J lost 4, with 7 bases in between. The CDR3 here is CASSQDGQYNEQFF. The CDR3 bases are TGTGCCAGCAGCCAAGATGGCCAGTACAATGAGCAGTTCTTC.

The chain joins TRBV4-2 to TRBJ2-7; tentatively, D is TRBD1 (6 bases). Trimming left V 0 bases short and J 2 bases short, with 14 bases between. Germline values: CDR1 LGHNA, CDR2 YNFKEQ. The CDR3 totals 16 residues. This CDR3 reads CASSQEWPGAAYEQYF. The CDR3 DNA sequence: TGTGCCAGCAGCCAAGAATGGCCAGGGGCGGCCTACGAGCAGTACTTC.

This clonotype was detected only a few times. The chain uses TRBV20-1 and TRBJ2-7, with TRBD1 identical over 9 bases. CDR3 size: 14 residues. Germline V CDR1 and CDR2: DFQATT, SNEGSKA (reference sequence). The J segment lost 1 base and the V segment lost 6 bases, leaving 7 bases of the junction unmatched. The CDR3 here is CSAVRGQGSYEQYF. The CDR3 DNA follows: TGCAGTGCCGTCCGGGGACAGGGATCCTACGAGCAGTACTTC.

This clonotype has more than one count but fewer than ten. The chain uses TRBV3-1 and TRBJ2-7; 11 bases are shared with TRBD2. After removal of 2 bases from V and 1 base from J, the junction contained 4 bases not matched to a gene. Germline values: CDR1 LGHDT, CDR2 YNNKEL (reference sequence). The length of the CDR3 is 16 residues. This CDR3 reads CASSQLAGGPSYEQYF. The CDR3 coding sequence is TGTGCCAGCAGCCAATTAGCGGGAGGGCCTTCCTACGAGCAGTACTTC.

The V and J genes are TRBV20-1 and TRBJ2-5; 13 bases are a match to TRBD2. Germline-derived CDR1 and CDR2 are DFQATT and SNEGSKA (reference sequence). V was pared by 6 bases and J by 1 base, with 2 bases of the junction left unmatched. There are 14 residues in the CDR3. This CDR3 reads CSARTSGGQETQYF. The CDR3 coding sequence is TGCAGTGCAAGGACTAGCGGGGGCCAAGAGACCCAGTACTTC.

The chain uses TRBV28 and TRBJ2-7; no clear D. V shed 4 bases and J shed 2 bases, with 15 bases lying between them. There are 15 residues in the CDR3. Germline CDR1 is MDHEN and CDR2 is SYDVKM. CDR3 sequence (DNA): TGTGCCAGCAGTTCCCCTTCGCCTAAGCCCTACGAGCAGTACTTC. This codes for CASSSPSPKPYEQYF.

This clonotype has only a few counts. The rearrangement joins TRBV5-1 to TRBJ1-1, with D hard to call. In germline, CDR1 is SGHRS, CDR2 YFSETQ. The CDR3 spans 13 residues. The V end was cut by 0 bases, the J end by 1 base, with 4 bases between. CDR3 in amino acids: CASSLAANTEAFF. The DNA of the CDR3 is TGCGCCAGCAGCTTGGCCGCGAACACTGAAGCTTTCTTT. Drawing the rest from reference TRBV5-1 and TRBJ1-1, the complete variable domain is KAGVTQTPRYLIKTRGQQVTLSCSPISGHRSVSWYQQTPGQGLQFLFEYFSETQRNKGNFPGRFSGRQFSNSRSEMNVSTLELGDSALYLCASSLAANTEAFFGQGTRLTVV.

This clonotype occurred a few times. A read error may explain this, as a much larger clone is one base away. The chain is built from TRBV7-9 and TRBJ1-6, with 8 bases identical to TRBD1. The CDR3 sequence is 14 residues long. The V gene end was trimmed by 5 bases and the J gene end by 6 bases; junction bases not matched to a gene: 3. Germline lookup yields CDR1 SEHNR and CDR2 FQNEAQ (reference sequence). CDR3 in amino acids: CASSPGQVNSPLHF. Here the CDR3 DNA reads TGTGCCAGCAGCCCGGGACAGGTTAATTCACCCCTCCACTTT.

This clonotype was seen a few times. The CDR3: CASSLAENYGYTF. The CDR3 DNA is TGTGCCAGCAGTTTGGCCGAAAACTATGGCTACACCTTC. The V call is TRBV12-3 or TRBV12-4, the J call TRBJ1-2; D unresolved. V gave up 3 bases and J gave up 2 bases, with 7 bases separating them. This CDR3 region has 13 residues.

The V and J genes are TRBV29-1 and TRBJ2-7, with unresolved D. This CDR3 region has 13 residues. V lost 6 bases and J 3 bases, leaving 15 bases between the germline ends. Per germline, CDR1 SQVTM and CDR2 ANQGSEA. For the CDR3, the DNA is TGCAGCGTCTTCGGTTCACGTGACTACGAGCAGTACTTC. Translation: CSVFGSRDYEQYF.

This clonotype was detected a few times. The V and J genes are TRBV27 and TRBJ2-1; 12 bases fit TRBD2. The V gene end was trimmed by 5 bases and the J gene end by 4 bases; junction bases not matched to a gene: 3. The CDR3 contains 15 residues. CDR1 MNHEY and CDR2 SMNVEV come from the germline V gene (reference sequence). CDR3 sequence reads: CASSPSGRGYNEQFF. The CDR3 nucleotides are TGTGCCAGCAGTCCTAGCGGGAGGGGTTACAATGAGCAGTTCTTC.

This clonotype has more than one count but fewer than ten. The CDR3 DNA is TGTGCCACCAGCAGAGATCAGGGAAAGAGTTTAGGGGGCCTCAATGAGCAGTTCTTC. It encodes CATSRDQGKSLGGLNEQFF. V and J are TRBV15 and TRBJ2-1; TRBD1 matches 7 bases. Germline CDR1 and CDR2: LNHNV and YYDKDF (reference sequence). V dropped 0 bases and J dropped 6; count of bases not matched to a gene: 17. The CDR3 length is 19 residues.

The V call is TRBV11-1, the J call TRBJ2-5; D ambiguous. Trimming pared 5 bases from V and 6 bases from J, leaving 10 bases between. From germline, CDR1 is SGHAT and CDR2 FQDESV (reference sequence). The CDR3 is 12 residues long. In DNA form, the CDR3 reads TGTGCCAGCAGCGGACGCTCAAAGACCCAGTACTTC. It is translated as CASSGRSKTQYF.

The chain has TRBV12-3 or TRBV12-4 and TRBJ2-3; tentatively, D is TRBD2 (7 bases). Trimming left V 7 bases short and J 3 bases short, with 20 bases between. The CDR3 runs to 16 residues. CDR3 sequence reads: CASTVRGGGSTDTQYF. The CDR3 region has the DNA TGTGCCAGCACCGTTAGGGGGGGGGGCTCAACAGATACGCAGTATTTT.